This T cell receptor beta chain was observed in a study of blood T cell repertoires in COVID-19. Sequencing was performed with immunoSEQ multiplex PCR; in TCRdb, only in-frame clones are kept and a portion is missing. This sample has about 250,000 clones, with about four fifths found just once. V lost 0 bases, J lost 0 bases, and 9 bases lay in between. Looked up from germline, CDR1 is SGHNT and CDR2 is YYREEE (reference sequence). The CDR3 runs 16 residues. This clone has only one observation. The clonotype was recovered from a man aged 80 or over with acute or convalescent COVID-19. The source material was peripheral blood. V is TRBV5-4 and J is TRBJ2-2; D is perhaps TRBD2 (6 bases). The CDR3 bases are TGTGCCAGCAGCTTGGGAACTAGCACGAACACCGGGGAGCTGTTTTTT. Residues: CASSLGTSTNTGELFF.